One T cell receptor (beta chain) is described in this entry. It was with unique molecular identifiers that the TCRbeta library was prepared. TCRdb fed the PCR reads into MiXCR, producing one record per CDR3 protein. The sample records about 540,000 distinct CDR3 sequences, approximately 20% being singletons. These data come from a study of T-cell reconstitution after alpha-beta-depleted transplantation in children. Looked up from germline, CDR1 is SGHTA and CDR2 is FQGTGA. There are 12 residues in the CDR3. Trimming removed 5 bases at V and 6 bases at J, with 10 bases between. The source was PBMCs from the stem cell graft donor, collected from the stem cell graft. This TCR was recovered from a human donor who donated a stem cell graft to a child with acute lymphoblastic leukemia. This rearrangement joins TRBV7-3 to TRBJ1-2; D is possibly TRBD1 (5 bases). The CDR3 sequence is CASSDLRDGYTF. The CDR3 DNA follows: TGTGCCAGCAGCGACCTCAGGGATGGCTACACCTTC.